The 21 T cell receptor beta chains listed next were all sequenced from one sample in a study of early T cells in non-severe SARS-CoV-2 infection. TCRdb reprocessed the 5' RACE reads via MiXCR and lists one record per CDR3 protein. The table shows about 35,000 distinct CDR3 sequences, with over 5% occurring only once. The input for sequencing was whole blood, taken at baseline. These receptors were taken from an adult who was a healthcare worker with PCR-confirmed SARS-CoV-2 infection or an uninfected control (not recorded which).

This clonotype was counted at least ten times. The J gene is TRBJ2-1, the V gene TRBV10-3; D is perhaps TRBD2 (6 bases). The CDR3 runs to 11 residues. Germline V gives CDR1 ENHRY, CDR2 SYGVKD. The V and J ends lost 3 bases and 10 bases respectively, with 7 bases between them. The DNA for the CDR3 is TGTGCCATCAGTGAACTAGCCGAGCAGTTCTTC. Its translation is CAISELAEQFF.

This clonotype was recorded a few times. J is TRBJ1-1 and V is TRBV30; a weak D match, TRBD1 (5 bases). V was shortened by 4 bases and J by 0 bases, with 12 bases between the two germline ends. Germline V gene sequence: CDR1 GTSNPN, CDR2 SVGIG (reference sequence). The length of the CDR3 is 14 residues. The CDR3: CAWTKGTLNTEAFF. CDR3 in DNA: TGTGCCTGGACTAAAGGGACCCTGAACACTGAAGCTTTCTTT. Complete variable domain (other parts from reference TRBV30 and TRBJ1-1): SQTIHQWPATLVQPVGSPLSLECTVEGTSNPNLYWYRQAAGRGLQLLFYSVGIGQISSEVPQNLSASRPQDRQFILSSKKLLLSDSGFYLCAWTKGTLNTEAFFGQGTRLTVV.

This clonotype was recorded at least ten times. V and J are TRBV6-2 or TRBV6-3 and TRBJ2-3, with 9 bases lining up with TRBD2. CDR3 length equals 15 residues. With V trimmed by 5 bases and J by 0 bases, 3 bases remained unmatched. Per germline, CDR1 MNHEY and CDR2 SVGEGT. The CDR3 DNA sequence: TGTGCCAGCAGTCCGACTAGCGGCAGCACAGATACGCAGTATTTT. Its protein is CASSPTSGSTDTQYF.

This clonotype was detected many times. The chain employs TRBV4-3 and TRBJ2-1; 7 nucleotides match TRBD1. Germline V gives CDR1 LGHNA, CDR2 YSLEER. The CDR3 extends over 15 amino acids. Germline trimming cut 0 bases from V and 6 bases from J; bases unmatched to any gene: 5. CDR3 residues: CASSQEGQRGNEQFF. CDR3 sequence (DNA): TGCGCCAGCAGCCAAGAGGGACAGAGGGGCAATGAGCAGTTCTTC.

This clonotype was counted ten times or more. The chain carries TRBV11-2 and TRBJ2-7; 9 bases match TRBD2. J lost 1 base, V lost 5 bases, and 12 bases had no gene match. The CDR3 consists of 17 residues. Per the germline V gene, CDR1 is SGHAT and CDR2 is FQNNGV. CDR3 protein: CASSAISGSRPSYEQYF. The CDR3 coding sequence is TGTGCCAGCAGCGCTATTAGCGGGAGTAGACCATCCTACGAGCAGTACTTC.

This clonotype has ten or more counts. This chain joins TRBV7-9 and TRBJ1-1, with no clear D. Trimming pared 6 bases from V and 8 bases from J, leaving 7 bases between. This CDR3 region has 10 residues. Per germline, CDR1 SEHNR and CDR2 FQNEAQ (reference sequence). The CDR3 coding sequence is TGTGCCAGCAGTTCGGGGGAAGCTTTCTTT. This encodes CASSSGEAFF.

At least ten counts were recorded for this clonotype. The genes are TRBV24-1 and TRBJ2-2; D is ambiguous. Between the trimmed V and J ends, which lost 9 bases and 3 bases, there was a span of 13 bases. CDR3 length equals 14 residues. The V gene's germline CDR1 is KGHDR and CDR2 SFDVKD. This CDR3 is CATQPGSYTGELFF. CDR3 sequence (DNA): TGTGCCACCCAACCGGGCTCCTACACCGGGGAGCTGTTTTTT.

This clonotype was observed at least ten times. The chain recombines TRBV25-1 with TRBJ2-7; D unclear. Trimming shortened V by 7 bases and J by 2 bases, and 9 bases separated the two germline ends. The germline V gene has CDR1 MGHDK and CDR2 SYGVNS. The CDR3 has 12 amino acids. CDR3 protein: CASTDGTYEQYF. CDR3 DNA sequence: TGTGCCAGCACGGACGGAACCTACGAGCAGTACTTC.

This clonotype was counted ten times or more. V usage is TRBV6-1 and J usage is TRBJ1-2; D may be TRBD1 (6 bases). V dropped 2 bases and J dropped 4 bases, with 17 bases sitting between them. The CDR3 length is 16 residues. CDR1 MNHNS and CDR2 SASEGT come from the germline V gene. CDR3 residues: CASSEFRDRSSYGYTF. CDR3 nucleotides: TGTGCCAGCAGTGAATTTAGAGACAGGTCAAGCTATGGCTACACCTTC.

This clonotype was counted a few times. The rearrangement uses TRBV5-6 and TRBJ1-1, with 7 positions matching TRBD1. CDR3 length: 15 amino acids. The V gene end was trimmed by 4 bases and the J gene end by 4 bases; junction bases not matched to a gene: 10. Germline CDR1 SGHDT, CDR2 YYEEEE. CDR3 in DNA: TGTGCCAGCAGCGGCTCGACAGGGTATGGCACTGAAGCTTTCTTT. Translating gives CASSGSTGYGTEAFF.

This clonotype was counted only a few times. The chain couples TRBV15 to TRBJ2-5, with 10 bases identical to TRBD1. This CDR3 is 15 amino acids long. The germline V gene has CDR1 LNHNV and CDR2 YYDKDF (reference sequence). Germline trimming cut 5 bases from V and 4 bases from J; bases unmatched to any gene: 7. CDR3 DNA sequence: TGTGCCACCAGCCGGGACAGGGGAGGTCGAGAGACCCAGTACTTC. This translates into CATSRDRGGRETQYF.

This clonotype was recorded many times. The chain is built from TRBV21-1 and TRBJ2-1. TRBV21-1 is a pseudogene segment. This CDR3 is built from 15 residues. CDR3 loop: CASSKGPNQDNEQFF. CDR3 DNA: TGTGCCAGCAGCAAAGGGCCGAACCAAGACAATGAGCAGTTCTTC.

Many counts were recorded for this clonotype. The J gene is TRBJ2-7, the V gene TRBV4-1; 7 nucleotides line up with TRBD2. The CDR3 is 15 residues long. Germline lookup yields CDR1 MGHRA and CDR2 YSYEKL. The trim removed 4 bases at V and 0 bases at J, leaving 6 bases unmatched. This CDR3 is CASSPYRDYSYEQYF. The CDR3 bases are TGCGCCAGCAGCCCGTACCGGGACTACTCCTACGAGCAGTACTTC.

The chain links TRBV6-6 to TRBJ2-7; 7 bases align to TRBD1. The CDR3 is made up of 14 amino acids. Germline V CDR1 and CDR2: MNHNY, SVGAGI (reference sequence). V was pared by 6 bases and J by 5 bases, with 10 bases of the junction left unmatched. The CDR3 sequence: CASRLRQGGHEQYV. CDR3 nucleotide sequence: TGTGCCAGCAGGCTCAGACAGGGCGGCCACGAGCAGTACGTC.

This clonotype was observed a handful of times. This may be a read error: a much more frequent sequence differs by one nucleotide. V and J are TRBV28 and TRBJ2-7; D assignment may be TRBD1 or TRBD2 (5 bases each). Germline assignment: CDR1 MDHEN and CDR2 SYDVKM. The V end was cut by 7 bases, the J end by 2 bases, with 18 bases between. The CDR3 covers 15 residues. CDR3 sequence: CASNQWDGRTYEQYF. The CDR3 nucleotides are TGTGCCAGCAATCAGTGGGACGGTAGGACCTACGAGCAGTACTTC.

This rearrangement joins TRBV7-9 to TRBJ2-7; the D gene could be TRBD1 or TRBD2 (5 bases each). V was clipped by 4 bases and J by 2 bases, with 9 bases between them. Looked up from germline, CDR1 is SEHNR and CDR2 is FQNEAQ (reference sequence). The CDR3 covers 13 residues. Here the CDR3 DNA reads TGTGCCAGCAGCTCGGGACGGGCCTACGAGCAGTACTTC. It specifies CASSSGRAYEQYF.

This clonotype was seen ten or more times. This chain links TRBV4-1 with TRBJ1-6, with D unclear. The ends were cut back, 4 bases at V and 4 bases at J, with 14 bases in the middle. CDR3 length: 16 amino acids. Germline lookup yields CDR1 MGHRA and CDR2 YSYEKL. Written as DNA, the CDR3 is TGCGCCAGCAGCCCGGCACTGTGGCGGTATAATTCACCCCTCCACTTT. Translating it yields CASSPALWRYNSPLHF.

This clonotype was detected ten times or more. V is TRBV7-2 and J is TRBJ1-1; no reliable D call. CDR1 is SGHTA and CDR2 is FQGNSA in the germline V gene. This CDR3 is 14 amino acids long. Trimming left V 2 bases short and J 1 base short, with 8 bases between. The CDR3 DNA follows: TGTGCCAGCAGCTTAACTCTGGGGAACACTGAAGCTTTCTTT. This sequence encodes CASSLTLGNTEAFF.

This clonotype was found many times. V usage is TRBV6-6 and J usage is TRBJ2-5; D unclear. The ends were cut back, 0 bases at V and 2 bases at J, with 4 bases in the middle. The CDR3 loop spans 13 amino acids. From germline, CDR1 is MNHNY and CDR2 SVGAGI (reference sequence). CDR3 loop: CASSYSLQETQYF. The CDR3, as DNA: TGTGCCAGCAGTTACTCACTGCAAGAGACCCAGTACTTC.

This clonotype was detected ten times or more. The chain employs TRBV7-6 and TRBJ2-1; 12 bases are shared with TRBD2. Trimming at V came to 2 bases and at J to 7 bases, leaving 3 bases not matched to a gene. Germline CDR1 reads SGHVS; CDR2 reads FNYEAQ. This CDR3 has 15 residues. In DNA form, the CDR3 reads TGTGCCAGCAGCTTATCGGGGACTAGCGGGAATGAGCAGTTCTTC. Encoded protein: CASSLSGTSGNEQFF.

This clonotype occurred a few times. V usage is TRBV5-4 and J usage is TRBJ2-1, with D possibly being TRBD2 (6 bases). This CDR3 has 15 amino acids. Germline lookup yields CDR1 SGHNT and CDR2 YYREEE (reference sequence). The ends were cut back, 4 bases at V and 7 bases at J, with 18 bases in the middle. The CDR3 protein is CASSVGGLARNEQFF. The DNA for the CDR3 is TGTGCCAGCAGCGTAGGCGGCCTAGCGCGGAATGAGCAGTTCTTC. Looking up the rest from reference TRBV5-4 and TRBJ2-1 gives the full variable domain: ETGVTQSPTHLIKTRGQQVTLRCSSQSGHNTVSWYQQALGQGPQFIFQYYREEENGRGNFPPRFSGLQFPNYSSELNVNALELDDSALYLCASSVGGLARNEQFFGPGTRLTVL.